A single sample is the source of the 30 T cell receptor beta chains below, sequenced in a study of T-cell reconstitution after alpha-beta-depleted transplantation in children (dated by TCRdb to the mid-2010s). The treatment or condition label corresponds to: allogeneic hematopoietic cell transplantation with graft depleted of TCRalphabeta T cells and CD19 B cells. Receptors were amplified or captured by PCR. The sequencer was an Illumina HiSeq 2500. To normalize quantification of the TCRbeta repertoire, the TCR libraries were built with molecular barcoding that relied on unique molecular identifiers. Using fastp trimming at Q25 and MiXCR clonotype assembly, TCRdb reanalyzed the public sequencing data and kept in-frame beta chains. Under each unique CDR3 protein, matching rows form one entry showing the most common genes and DNA. The sample table contains 250,000 to 400,000 distinct CDR3 sequences; only one count was recorded for approximately 23% of them. The ten largest make up roughly 9.7% of the sample.

This specimen was PBMCs, mostly from graft donor cells, taken 180 days after TCRalphabeta/CD19-depleted stem cell transplant. These receptors all stem from a male patient between 5 and 17 years old who had a stem cell transplant for acute lymphoblastic leukemia, so the T cells may come from the graft donor.

J is TRBJ2-1 and V is TRBV27; D is unresolved. The V end lost 3 bases, the J end lost 6 bases, and 9 bases lay between the germline ends. Per the germline V gene, CDR1 is MNHEY and CDR2 is SMNVEV (reference sequence). The CDR3 runs to 13 residues. CDR3 in amino acids: CASSFSGINEQFF. In DNA, the CDR3 is TGTGCCAGCAGTTTTTCAGGAATCAATGAGCAGTTCTTC.

The V gene is TRBV7-9, the J gene TRBJ2-3; D unresolved. This CDR3 has 13 residues. Germline values: CDR1 SEHNR, CDR2 FQNEAQ (reference sequence). The germline V and J ends were trimmed by 4 bases and 3 bases, with 8 bases remaining between them. CDR3 in amino acids: CASSSDGTDTQYF. DNA of the CDR3: TGTGCCAGCAGCTCCGACGGGACAGATACGCAGTATTTT.

The CDR3 nucleotides read TGCGCCAGCAGCCCGATGGGACAGGGAAACTATGGCTACACCTTC. Translation gives CASSPMGQGNYGYTF. The chain uses TRBV4-1 and TRBJ1-2; 9 bases are shared with TRBD1. The V gene's germline CDR1 is MGHRA and CDR2 YSYEKL. The V segment lost 4 bases and the J segment 2 bases; nucleotides outside the gene matches: 5. The CDR3 loop spans 15 amino acids.

This clonotype was seen a few times. The chain employs TRBV10-3 and TRBJ1-1; D not resolved. CDR1 and CDR2 from the germline V gene are ENHRY and SYGVKD. The CDR3 has 14 amino acids. Trimming shortened V by 0 bases and J by 6 bases, and 11 bases separated the two germline ends. The CDR3 sequence is CAISESTIRPEAFF. For the CDR3, the DNA is TGTGCCATCAGTGAGTCGACCATTCGCCCTGAAGCTTTCTTT.

The genes are TRBV20-1 and TRBJ2-4; D is possibly TRBD2 (5 bases). Germline V CDR1 and CDR2: DFQATT, SNEGSKA (reference sequence). This CDR3 has 13 residues. V shed 3 bases and J shed 8 bases, with 14 bases lying between them. In nucleotides, the CDR3 is TGCAGTGCTAGCTTAGGGAACGGGGACATTCAGTACTTC. The encoded protein is CSASLGNGDIQYF.

The J gene is TRBJ2-7, the V gene TRBV10-1; D possibly matches TRBD1 or TRBD2 (5 bases each). Germline V CDR1 and CDR2: WNHNN, SYGVQD (reference sequence). Deletions cut 2 bases from V and 6 bases from J, with 8 bases between. The CDR3 has 12 residues. CDR3 in amino acids: CASSEVRGEQYF. For the CDR3, the DNA is TGCGCCAGCAGTGAGGTGAGGGGCGAGCAGTACTTC.

This clonotype was observed a few times. This chain connects TRBV6-5 to TRBJ2-5; 11 positions match TRBD2. Germline-derived CDR1 and CDR2 are MNHEY and SVGAGI. This CDR3 contains 15 residues. V gave up 1 base and J gave up 2 bases; unmatched junction bases: 0. CDR3 DNA: TGTGCCAGCAGTTACTTAGCGGGAGGGCAAGAGACCCAGTACTTC. Protein product: CASSYLAGGQETQYF.

In this sample, this clonotype turned up a few times. This sequence joins TRBV5-6 and TRBJ1-1; 7 bases are shared with TRBD1. This CDR3 has 13 amino acids. The ends lost 4 bases at V and 6 bases at J; junction bases unmatched: 6. The V gene's germline CDR1 is SGHDT and CDR2 YYEEEE. This CDR3 is CASSQMTGPEAFF. CDR3 DNA: TGTGCCAGCAGCCAAATGACAGGGCCTGAAGCTTTCTTT.

This clonotype was counted between two and nine times. The rearrangement uses TRBV21-1 and TRBJ2-7; TRBD2, as called in the table, went unchecked against the DNA. TRBV21-1 is a pseudogene segment. The CDR3 has 16 residues. The CDR3 DNA reads TGTGCCAGCAGCAAAGCGCTTTGGCGGGAGACCTACGAGCAGTACTTC. Residues: CASSKALWRETYEQYF.

The rearrangement joins TRBV18 to TRBJ2-1; D might be TRBD2 (5 bases). In germline, CDR1 is KGHSH, CDR2 LQKENI. Trimming removed 3 bases at V and 9 bases at J, with 15 bases between. This CDR3 is 14 amino acids long. CDR3 DNA sequence: TGTGCCAGCTCACCCACGGGATTAGGACCTGAGCAGTTCTTC. This translates into CASSPTGLGPEQFF. The whole variable domain, filled in from reference TRBV18 and TRBJ2-1, reads NAGVMQNPRHLVRRRGQEARLRCSPMKGHSHVYWYRQLPEEGLKFMVYLQKENIIDESGMPKERFSAEFPKEGPSILRIQQVVRGDSAAYFCASSPTGLGPEQFFGPGTRLTVL.

Many counts were recorded for this clonotype. The junction and the germline gene differ at one end; a read error may be behind it. J is TRBJ1-1 and V is TRBV6-9; the D gene is possibly TRBD1 (5 bases). CDR3 length equals 9 residues. The germline V gene has CDR1 MNHGY and CDR2 SVAAGI. CDR3 protein: CAGRVEAFF. CDR3 in DNA: TGTGCCGGCAGGGTTGAGGCTTTCTTT.

V is TRBV7-2 and J is TRBJ2-7; D is undetermined. V was cut by 3 bases and J by 5 bases, with 8 bases left in between. CDR1 and CDR2 from the germline V gene are SGHTA and FQGNSA. The CDR3 extends over 12 amino acids. The CDR3 is CASSLSIHEQYF. CDR3 bases: TGTGCCAGCAGCTTGTCGATCCACGAGCAGTACTTC.

J is TRBJ2-2 and V is TRBV7-8, with 10 nucleotides matching TRBD2. This CDR3 region has 17 residues. V lost 2 bases, J lost 6 bases, and 9 bases stayed unmatched. Germline V gene data show CDR1 as SGHVS and CDR2 as FQNEAQ. The CDR3 reads CASSLWSSGRWAGELFF. The CDR3 DNA reads TGTGCCAGCAGCTTATGGTCTAGCGGGAGATGGGCCGGGGAGCTGTTTTTT.

This clonotype was counted many times. The chain joins TRBV7-2 to TRBJ2-1, with a tentative D call TRBD2 (6 bases). Per germline, CDR1 SGHTA and CDR2 FQGNSA. This CDR3 has 17 amino acids. V was clipped by 0 bases and J by 1 base, with 13 bases between them. The CDR3 bases are TGTGCCAGCAGCTTAGCGCTCGGCGGGGCGTCCTACAATGAGCAGTTCTTC. As protein: CASSLALGGASYNEQFF.

In this sample, this clonotype turned up a few times. This sequence joins TRBV6-5 and TRBJ2-7, with 8 bases matching TRBD2. Germline V CDR1 and CDR2: MNHEY, SVGAGI. The CDR3 extends over 14 amino acids. V lost 2 bases and J lost 7; bases outside the gene matches: 7. Here the CDR3 DNA reads TGTGCCAGCAGTTACACGGGAGGGAGGGGGGAGCAGTACTTC. The encoded protein is CASSYTGGRGEQYF.

This clonotype was counted a few times. This chain links TRBV20-1 with TRBJ1-2, with TRBD1 matching over 7 bases. This CDR3 has 17 amino acids. CDR1 and CDR2 from the germline V gene are DFQATT and SNEGSKA (reference sequence). J was trimmed by 4 bases and V by 3 bases; bases with no gene match: 17. Here the CDR3 DNA reads TGCAGTGCTAGTAAAGGGCCATTTACCGGGACAGCCTATGGCTACACCTTC. This sequence encodes CSASKGPFTGTAYGYTF.

A single count supports this clonotype. The chain is built from TRBV18 and TRBJ1-5; weak D call: TRBD1 (5 bases). CDR3 length equals 14 residues. The germline V gene encodes CDR1 KGHSH and CDR2 LQKENI. V was clipped by 1 base and J by 9 bases, with 13 bases between them. The CDR3 sequence is CASSPLRALGPQHF. The DNA of the CDR3 is TGTGCCAGCTCACCACTCAGGGCGCTAGGGCCCCAGCATTTT.

The chain combines TRBV4-2 with TRBJ2-1; no definite D call. Trimming left V 1 base short and J 3 bases short, with 10 bases between. The CDR3 covers 15 residues. From germline, CDR1 is LGHNA and CDR2 YNFKEQ. This CDR3 reads CASSQVSGRYNEQFF. CDR3 DNA sequence: TGTGCCAGCAGCCAAGTCTCGGGCCGCTACAATGAGCAGTTCTTC.

As to this clonotype: The germline gene is not matched at one end of the junction; a read error may be the cause. The chain combines TRBV29-1 with TRBJ2-4; tentatively, D is TRBD1 or TRBD2 (6 bases each). The CDR3 sequence is 18 residues long. The germline V gene has CDR1 SQVTM and CDR2 ANQGSEA. The CDR3 region has the DNA TGCAGCGTTGAGGTTTGGAGGGGATGGCTGGGGGCCAAAAACATTCAGTCCTTC. Its translation is CSVEVWRGWLGAKNIQSF.

This chain uses TRBV11-3 with TRBJ2-1; 7 nucleotides align to TRBD1. Per germline, CDR1 SGHNT and CDR2 YENEEA. V lost 5 bases, J lost 7 bases, and 8 bases stayed unmatched. There are 14 residues in the CDR3. CDR3 loop: CASSTQGQANEQFF. CDR3 DNA: TGTGCCAGCAGCACCCAAGGACAGGCGAATGAGCAGTTCTTC.

This clonotype was counted a few times. The rearrangement joins TRBV7-8 to TRBJ2-7; no clear D gene. Germline V gives CDR1 SGHVS, CDR2 FQNEAQ. V lost 5 bases, J lost 3 bases, and 11 bases lay in between. The CDR3 spans 13 residues. CDR3 in amino acids: CASSRTRDYEQYF. In nucleotides, the CDR3 is TGTGCCAGCAGCCGGACCCGAGACTACGAGCAGTACTTC.

This clonotype was observed at least ten times. This chain uses TRBV10-3 with TRBJ2-6; D unresolved. The V and J ends lost 0 bases and 4 bases respectively, with 4 bases between them. The CDR3 totals 14 residues. Germline lookup yields CDR1 ENHRY and CDR2 SYGVKD. The CDR3 DNA reads TGTGCCATCAGTGAGTCGAGGGGGGCCAACGTCCTGACTTTC. Residues: CAISESRGANVLTF.

This clonotype has a handful of counts. The V and J genes are TRBV5-1 and TRBJ2-5; 7 bases align to TRBD2. The trim removed 4 bases at V and 5 bases at J, leaving 11 bases unmatched. The CDR3 loop spans 15 amino acids. CDR1 SGHRS and CDR2 YFSETQ come from the germline V gene. CDR3 amino acids: CASSIERLAGETQYF. The CDR3 DNA reads TGCGCCAGCAGCATTGAACGACTAGCAGGGGAGACCCAGTACTTC.

Only a few counts were recorded for this clonotype. V and J are TRBV28 and TRBJ2-7; D might be TRBD1 (5 bases). The length of the CDR3 is 14 residues. The V and J ends lost 3 bases and 3 bases respectively, with 12 bases between them. Germline lookup yields CDR1 MDHEN and CDR2 SYDVKM. The CDR3 DNA sequence: TGTGCCAGCAGTTTGGCAGGGATCATCTACGAGCAGTACTTC. This translates into CASSLAGIIYEQYF.

This clonotype occurred a few times. The chain has TRBV12-3 or TRBV12-4 and TRBJ1-4, with no clear D. The V end lost 7 bases, the J end lost 0 bases, and 9 bases lay between the germline ends. The CDR3 length is 14 residues. The CDR3 bases are TGTGCCAGCACCTTCCGGGCAACTAATGAAAAACTGTTTTTT. This codes for CASTFRATNEKLFF.

This rearrangement joins TRBV20-1 to TRBJ2-1; the D gene is possibly TRBD1 (5 bases). CDR1 and CDR2 from the germline V gene are DFQATT and SNEGSKA (reference sequence). The CDR3 loop spans 13 amino acids. Trimming took 7 bases from V and 4 from J, leaving 14 bases between them. This chain's CDR3 is CSVAGFWYNEQFF. DNA of the CDR3: TGCAGTGTTGCAGGGTTCTGGTACAATGAGCAGTTCTTC.

This clonotype was seen only a few times. The CDR3 reads CSAWTSGRTGGELFF. The CDR3 region has the DNA TGCAGTGCTTGGACTAGCGGGAGGACCGGCGGGGAGCTGTTTTTT. The V and J genes are TRBV20-1 and TRBJ2-2, with 14 bases identical to TRBD2. Germline assignment: CDR1 DFQATT and CDR2 SNEGSKA (reference sequence). CDR3 length: 15 amino acids. V trimming: 5 bases; J trimming: 7 bases; junction bases outside the gene matches: 6.

The genes are TRBV7-3 and TRBJ2-1; 9 positions agree with TRBD2. The CDR3 contains 15 residues. Looked up from germline, CDR1 is SGHTA and CDR2 is FQGTGA. With V trimmed by 2 bases and J by 7 bases, 6 bases remained unmatched. In DNA, the CDR3 is TGTGCCAGCAGCTTATCGCCTAGCGGGAAGAATGAGCAGTTCTTC. This encodes CASSLSPSGKNEQFF.

Of note for this clonotype: One end of the junction is discordant with germline, which a read error may explain. The rearrangement links TRBV5-6 to TRBJ1-2, with D possibly matching TRBD1 (6 bases). The CDR3 has 18 amino acids. Germline CDR1 and CDR2: SGHDT and YYEEEE. This chain's CDR3 is CPSSLGFYRDWGNYGYTF. The DNA of the CDR3 is TGTCCCAGCAGCTTGGGATTCTACAGGGATTGGGGGAACTATGGCTACACCTTC.

In its sample, this clonotype was seen a few times. The genes are TRBV6-1 and TRBJ2-2; possible D gene TRBD2, 6 bases. The germline V gene has CDR1 MNHNS and CDR2 SASEGT. V lost 7 bases and J lost 1, with 13 bases in between. The CDR3 totals 15 residues. CDR3 residues: CASTMDGRNTGELFF. CDR3 nucleotide sequence: TGTGCCAGCACTATGGACGGGAGGAACACCGGGGAGCTGTTTTTT.